One TCR beta chain is described in this entry. This specimen comes from a study of blood T cell repertoires in COVID-19. Study background: Samples came from the United States, Italy and Spain, spanning acute and convalescent COVID-19.

Germline V lookup: CDR1 WNHNN, CDR2 SYGVQD (reference sequence). The CDR3 covers 16 residues. Trimming stripped 5 bases from V and 1 base from J, with 15 bases between. The age range of participants was 18 to 89 years, with residence in around 22 US areas. Participants' own reports of clinical history determined their cohort assignment. Generated by immunoSEQ multiplex PCR, the TCRdb table keeps only in-frame clones and is missing some. Here the sample spans about 270,000 clones, around nine tenths being singletons. The chain couples TRBV10-1 to TRBJ2-4; D is undetermined. The source is a young woman who had recovered from COVID-19. Sequencing was carried out using PBMCs or T cells enriched from blood (not recorded which). The CDR3 loop is CASSKIPDGAKNIQYF. The DNA for the CDR3 is TGCGCCAGCAGTAAAATACCAGACGGGGCCAAAAACATTCAGTACTTC.